The entry that follows covers one T cell receptor beta chain sequence. Its specificity is not known. The PCR was carried out with 60 Vbeta primers and 13 Jbeta primers. TCRdb's table, derived via immunoSEQ multiplex PCR, lists solely in-frame clones and lacks some. The data hold about 170,000 clones, with about 80% observed a single time. These data originate in a study of cytomegalovirus exposure and HLA in healthy donors. Germline trimming cut 4 bases from V and 6 bases from J; bases unmatched to any gene: 19. Germline values: CDR1 SGHNT, CDR2 YYREEE (reference sequence). The CDR3 has 17 amino acids. Findings and caveats of the study: Reportedly, fewer N-insertions than the roughly 700-donor mean appeared in an Asian-associated ancestry cluster in a later analysis. For cytomegalovirus status, the classifier reportedly gave diagnoses with high specificity and sensitivity.

The sequence came from a middle-aged man in good health and CMV-seropositive. Sequencing used PBMCs. The rearrangement uses TRBV5-4 and TRBJ2-7; 7 bases are shared with TRBD1. The CDR3 DNA is TGTGCCAGCAGCCAAGCCACAGGGGTCCTCACACTAGGCGAGCAGTACTTC. Protein product: CASSQATGVLTLGEQYF.